The subject of this entry is one T cell receptor beta chain. Its specificity is not known. Here immunoSEQ multiplex PCR was the method, and the copy in TCRdb shows in-frame clones only, minus some. The data hold under 7,500 clones, with 65% to 80% observed a single time. This sample was included in a study of tumor-infiltrating lymphocytes in localized non-small cell lung cancer. Findings and limits, study-wide: Immunotypes IM1 and IM2 had similar TCR-derived T-cell fractions. Only some patients had TCR sequencing, depending on available tissue.

Deletions cut 5 bases from V and 2 bases from J, with 12 bases between. The CDR3 runs 14 residues. Germline V lookup: CDR1 SGHTA, CDR2 FQGNSA. This TCR came from a human donor with non-small cell lung cancer. Sequencing input: lung tumor tissue. V usage is TRBV7-2 and J usage is TRBJ1-1; no clear D. The DNA for the CDR3 is TGTGCCAGCAGCCGCGGGAATCAAAACACTGAAGCTTTCTTT. This translates into CASSRGNQNTEAFF. The full variable domain, its missing parts supplied by reference TRBV7-2 and TRBJ1-1, is GAGVSQSPSNKVTEKGKDVELRCDPISGHTALYWYRQSLGQGLEFLIYFQGNSAPDKSGLPSDRFSAERTGGSVSTLTIQRTQQEDSAVYLCASSRGNQNTEAFFGQGTRLTVV.